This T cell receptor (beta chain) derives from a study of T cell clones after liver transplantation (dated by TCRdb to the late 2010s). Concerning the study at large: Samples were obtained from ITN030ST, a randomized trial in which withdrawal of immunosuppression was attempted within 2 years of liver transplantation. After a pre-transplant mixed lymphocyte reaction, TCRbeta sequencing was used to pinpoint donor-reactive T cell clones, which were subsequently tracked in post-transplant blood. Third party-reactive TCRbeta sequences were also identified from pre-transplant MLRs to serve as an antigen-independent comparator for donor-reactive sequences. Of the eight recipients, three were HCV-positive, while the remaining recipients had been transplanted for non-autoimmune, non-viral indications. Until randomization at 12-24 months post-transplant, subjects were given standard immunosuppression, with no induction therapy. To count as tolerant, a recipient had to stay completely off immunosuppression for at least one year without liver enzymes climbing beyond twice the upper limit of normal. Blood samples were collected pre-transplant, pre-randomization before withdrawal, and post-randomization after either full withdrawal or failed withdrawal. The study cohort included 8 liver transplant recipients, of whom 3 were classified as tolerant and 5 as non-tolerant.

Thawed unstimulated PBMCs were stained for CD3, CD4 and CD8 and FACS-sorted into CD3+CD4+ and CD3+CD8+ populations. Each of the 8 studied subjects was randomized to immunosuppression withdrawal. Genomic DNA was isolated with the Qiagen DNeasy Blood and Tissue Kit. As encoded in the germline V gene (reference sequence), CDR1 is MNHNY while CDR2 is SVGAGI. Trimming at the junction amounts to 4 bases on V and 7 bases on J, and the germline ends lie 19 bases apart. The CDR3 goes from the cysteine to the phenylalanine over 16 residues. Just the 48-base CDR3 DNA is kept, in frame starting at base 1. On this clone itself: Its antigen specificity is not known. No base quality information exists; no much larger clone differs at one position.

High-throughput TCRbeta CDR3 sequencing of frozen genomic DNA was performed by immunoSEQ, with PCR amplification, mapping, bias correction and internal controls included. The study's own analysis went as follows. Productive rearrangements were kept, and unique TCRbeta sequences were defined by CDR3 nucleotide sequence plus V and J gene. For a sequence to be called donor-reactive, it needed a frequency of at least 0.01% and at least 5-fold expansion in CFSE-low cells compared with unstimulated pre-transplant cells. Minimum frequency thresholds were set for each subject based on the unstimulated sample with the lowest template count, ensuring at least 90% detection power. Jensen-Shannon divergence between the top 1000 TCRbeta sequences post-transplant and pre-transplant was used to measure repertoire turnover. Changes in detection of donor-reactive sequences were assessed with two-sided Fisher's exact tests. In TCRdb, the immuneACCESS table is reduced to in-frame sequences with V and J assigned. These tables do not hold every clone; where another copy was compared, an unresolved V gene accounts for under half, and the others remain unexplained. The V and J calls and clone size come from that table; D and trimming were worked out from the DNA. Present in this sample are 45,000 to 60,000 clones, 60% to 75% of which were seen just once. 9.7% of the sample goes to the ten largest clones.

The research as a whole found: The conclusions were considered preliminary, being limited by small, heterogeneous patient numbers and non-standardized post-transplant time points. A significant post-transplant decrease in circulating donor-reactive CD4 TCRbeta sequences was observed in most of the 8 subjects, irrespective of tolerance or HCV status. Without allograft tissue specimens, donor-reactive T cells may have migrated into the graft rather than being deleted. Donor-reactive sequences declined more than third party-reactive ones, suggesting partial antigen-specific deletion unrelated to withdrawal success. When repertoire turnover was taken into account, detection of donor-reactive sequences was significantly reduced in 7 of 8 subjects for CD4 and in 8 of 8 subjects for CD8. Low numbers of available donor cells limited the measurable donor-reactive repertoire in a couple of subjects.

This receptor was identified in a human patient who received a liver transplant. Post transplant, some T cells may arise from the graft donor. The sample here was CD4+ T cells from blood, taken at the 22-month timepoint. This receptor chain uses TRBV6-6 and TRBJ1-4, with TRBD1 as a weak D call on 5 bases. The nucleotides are TGTGCCAGCAGTTCCCCCTCAGGGTCAAGGGCTGAAAAACTGTTTTTT. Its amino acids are CASSSPSGSRAEKLFF.